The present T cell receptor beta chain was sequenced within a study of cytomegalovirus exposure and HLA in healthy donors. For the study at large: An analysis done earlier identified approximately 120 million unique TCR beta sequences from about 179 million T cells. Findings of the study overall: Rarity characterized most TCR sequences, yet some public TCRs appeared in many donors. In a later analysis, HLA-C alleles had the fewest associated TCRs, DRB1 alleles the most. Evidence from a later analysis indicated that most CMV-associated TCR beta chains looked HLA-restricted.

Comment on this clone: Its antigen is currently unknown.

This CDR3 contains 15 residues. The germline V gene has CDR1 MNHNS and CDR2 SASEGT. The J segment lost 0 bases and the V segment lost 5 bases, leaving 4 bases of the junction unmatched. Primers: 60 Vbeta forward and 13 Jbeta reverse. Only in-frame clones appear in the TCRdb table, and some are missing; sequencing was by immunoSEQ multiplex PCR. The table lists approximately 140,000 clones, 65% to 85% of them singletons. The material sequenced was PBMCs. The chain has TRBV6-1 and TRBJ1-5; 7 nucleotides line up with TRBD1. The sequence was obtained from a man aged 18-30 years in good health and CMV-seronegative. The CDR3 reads CASSRDSRSNQPQHF. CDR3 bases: TGTGCCAGCAGTAGGGACAGCCGTAGCAATCAGCCCCAGCATTTT.